A single T cell receptor (beta chain) is shown here with its context. Its antigen is not known. The record originates from a study of cytomegalovirus exposure and HLA in healthy donors. Turning to the study itself: Earlier findings included some 120 million unique TCR beta sequences obtained from some 180 million T cells. Overall study findings and caveats: Cytomegalovirus-associated status was assigned to about 180 TCR beta chains. Sequences of the TCR beta chain were said to predict the HLA-A and HLA-B alleles of most subjects accurately.

Researchers ran the PCR with 60 Vbeta and 13 Jbeta primers. Using immunoSEQ multiplex PCR, the repertoire was profiled, and TCRdb retains in-frame clones only, with some absent. The top ten clones hold around 2% of a sample with roughly 150,000 clones, approximately 85% of them seen once. The V end lost 7 bases, the J end lost 8 bases, and 17 bases lay between the germline ends. Germline CDR1 is MDHEN and CDR2 is SYDVKM. The CDR3 extends over 13 amino acids. The TCR comes from a woman between 18 and 29 years old in good health and CMV-seronegative. The sequenced material came from PBMCs. This chain links TRBV28 with TRBJ1-2; TRBD1 might be the D (6 bases). The CDR3 loop is CASIPQGLRGYTF. In DNA form, the CDR3 reads TGTGCCAGCATCCCCCAGGGGTTGCGCGGCTACACCTTC.